A selection of T cell receptor beta chains follows, all from one sample in a study of T cell changes during pregnancy in multiple sclerosis. Data came from immunoSEQ multiplex PCR; TCRdb stores just in-frame clones and leaves some out. The sample lists tens of thousands of clones; around 90% were seen once. The sample here was peripheral blood, taken in the third trimester of pregnancy. The receptor source for this set is a female donor in good health, enrolled as a control in a pregnancy study. CDR3s include the opening cysteine and the closing phenylalanine or tryptophan. The D gene is left open where the match is weak. Part of the rows lack a size; the others show once, few, many or a class for expanded clones.

V,D,J,size,CDR3,DNA
TRBV27,TRBD1,TRBJ1-5,.,CASSLSPQGAQHF,TGTGCCAGCAGTTTATCGCCCCAGGGGGCCCAGCATTTT
TRBV5-1,.,TRBJ2-3,.,CASSLDRGMGDTQYF,TGCGCCAGCAGCTTGGATCGGGGAATGGGAGATACGCAGTATTTT
TRBV27,TRBD2,TRBJ2-7,.,CASSLAGVGYEQYF,TGTGCCAGCAGTCTAGCGGGGGTTGGGTACGAGCAGTACTTC
TRBV5-4,.,TRBJ1-1,.,CASSSSRGTTEAFF,TGTGCCAGCAGCTCCTCCCGGGGAACCACTGAAGCTTTCTTT
TRBV10-3,TRBD1,TRBJ1-2,.,CAIKLDRGPYYGYTF,TGTGCCATCAAATTAGACAGGGGACCCTACTATGGCTACACCTTC
TRBV14,TRBD1,TRBJ1-3,once,CASSPTGGFTGNTIYF,TGTGCCAGCAGCCCAACAGGGGGTTTCACTGGAAACACCATATATTTT
TRBV6-1,.,TRBJ1-5,few,CASVAGVNQPQHF,TGTGCCAGCGTGGCAGGGGTCAATCAGCCCCAGCATTTT
TRBV6-4,TRBD2,TRBJ2-3,once,CASSPLAGGPDTQYF,TGTGCCAGCAGTCCACTAGCGGGAGGGCCAGATACGCAGTATTTT
TRBV19,TRBD1,TRBJ2-3,.,CASRLRGSTDTQYF,TGTGCCAGCCGACTCAGGGGGTCCACAGATACGCAGTATTTT
TRBV14,.,TRBJ2-5,.,CASRPTGSGTQYF,TGTGCCAGCAGACCCACAGGGAGTGGGACCCAGTACTTC
TRBV15,.,TRBJ1-1,.,CATSRDSMNTEAFF,TGTGCCACCAGCAGGGACAGCATGAACACTGAAGCTTTCTTT
TRBV6-1,.,TRBJ2-4,.,CASSGGEPGYIQYF,TGTGCCAGCAGTGGGGGGGAGCCAGGGTACATTCAGTACTTC
TRBV7-9,TRBD1,TRBJ2-2,.,CASSSAGQGNTGELFF,TGTGCCAGCAGCTCGGCGGGACAGGGGAACACCGGGGAGCTGTTTTTT
TRBV30,.,TRBJ2-3,.,CAWDPGLDTQYF,TGTGCCTGGGACCCGGGACTAGATACGCAGTATTTT
TRBV6-1,TRBD1,TRBJ2-7,.,CASSEGGTGKSRYF,TGTGCCAGCAGTGAAGGAGGGACAGGAAAATCTCGGTACTTC
TRBV5-1,TRBD1,TRBJ2-2,.,CASSSSTGWAGELFF,TGCGCCAGCAGCTCCTCGACAGGGTGGGCCGGGGAGCTGTTTTTT